What follows describes a single TCR beta chain. Assay: immunoSEQ multiplex PCR; the TCRdb copy retains only in-frame clones and omits some. The table includes more than 2 million clones, more than 90% detected once. These data come from a study of shared clonotypes between healthy human individuals. The J segment lost 0 bases and the V segment lost 4 bases, leaving 11 bases of the junction unmatched. This CDR3 is 18 amino acids long. Germline-derived CDR1 and CDR2 are SQVTM and ANQGSEA. The sequencing sample was made of naive CD4+ T cells sorted from blood. Sample subset: CD45RA+ positively selected. The chain links TRBV29-1 to TRBJ2-6; the match to TRBD1 covers 8 bases. This sequence was found in a man between 18 and 29 years old in good health. The CDR3: CSVVLTGGMDSGANVLTF. In nucleotides, the CDR3 is TGCAGCGTTGTCCTAACAGGGGGTATGGACTCTGGGGCCAACGTCCTGACTTTC.